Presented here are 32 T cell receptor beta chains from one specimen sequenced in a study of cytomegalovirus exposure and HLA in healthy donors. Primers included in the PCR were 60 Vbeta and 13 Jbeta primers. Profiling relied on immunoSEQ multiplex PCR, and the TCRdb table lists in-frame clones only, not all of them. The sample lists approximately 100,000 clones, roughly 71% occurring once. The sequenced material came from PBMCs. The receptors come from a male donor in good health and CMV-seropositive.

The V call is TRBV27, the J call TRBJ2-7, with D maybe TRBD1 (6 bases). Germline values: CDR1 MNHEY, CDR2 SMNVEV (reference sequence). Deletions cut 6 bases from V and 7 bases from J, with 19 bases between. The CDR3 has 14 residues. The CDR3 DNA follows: TGTGCCAGCAGCGCAACTAACAGGGCCTGGGAGCAGTACTTC. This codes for CASSATNRAWEQYF.

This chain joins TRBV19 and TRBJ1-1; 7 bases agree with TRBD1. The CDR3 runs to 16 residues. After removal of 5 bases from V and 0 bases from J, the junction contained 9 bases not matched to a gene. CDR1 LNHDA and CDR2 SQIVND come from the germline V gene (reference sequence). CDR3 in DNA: TGTGCCAGTAGTGTTAACCGGGACAGCATGAACACTGAAGCTTTCTTT. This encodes CASSVNRDSMNTEAFF.

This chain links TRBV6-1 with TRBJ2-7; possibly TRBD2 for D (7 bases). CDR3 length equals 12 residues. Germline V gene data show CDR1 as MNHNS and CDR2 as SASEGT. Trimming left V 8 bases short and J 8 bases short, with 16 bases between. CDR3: CASGAGAGKQYF. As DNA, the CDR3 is TGTGCCAGCGGGGCGGGGGCGGGAAAGCAGTACTTC.

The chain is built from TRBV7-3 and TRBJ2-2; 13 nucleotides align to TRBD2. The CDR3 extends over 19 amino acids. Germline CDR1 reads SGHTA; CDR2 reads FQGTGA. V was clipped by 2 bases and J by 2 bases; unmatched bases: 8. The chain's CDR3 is CASSLDRTSGGGNTGELFF. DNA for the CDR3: TGTGCCAGCAGCTTAGACCGGACTAGCGGGGGCGGTAACACCGGGGAGCTGTTTTTT.

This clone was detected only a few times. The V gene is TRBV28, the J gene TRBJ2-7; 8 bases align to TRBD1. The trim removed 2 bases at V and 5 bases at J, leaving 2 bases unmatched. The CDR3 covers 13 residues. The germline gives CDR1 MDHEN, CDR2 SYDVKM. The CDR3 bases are TGTGCCAGCAGTTTAAACAGGGGGGACGAGCAGTACTTC. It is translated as CASSLNRGDEQYF.

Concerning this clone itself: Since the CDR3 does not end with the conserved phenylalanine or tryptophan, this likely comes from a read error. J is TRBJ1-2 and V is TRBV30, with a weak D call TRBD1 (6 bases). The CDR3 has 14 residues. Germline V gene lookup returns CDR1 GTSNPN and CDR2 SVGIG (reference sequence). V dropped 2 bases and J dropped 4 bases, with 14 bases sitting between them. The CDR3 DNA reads TGTGCCTGGAGTCCCACGACAGGAGGCTATGGCTACACCCTC. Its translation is CAWSPTTGGYGYTL.

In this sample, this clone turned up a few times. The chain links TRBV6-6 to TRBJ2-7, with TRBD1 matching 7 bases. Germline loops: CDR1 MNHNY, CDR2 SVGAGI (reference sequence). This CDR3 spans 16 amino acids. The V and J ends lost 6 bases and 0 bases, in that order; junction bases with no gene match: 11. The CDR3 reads CASRSKLGQSSYEQYF. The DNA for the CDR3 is TGTGCCAGCAGATCCAAACTGGGACAGAGCTCCTACGAGCAGTACTTC.

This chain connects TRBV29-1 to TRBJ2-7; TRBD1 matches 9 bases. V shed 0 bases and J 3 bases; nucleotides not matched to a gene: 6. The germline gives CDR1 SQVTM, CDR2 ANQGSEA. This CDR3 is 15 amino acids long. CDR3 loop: CSVEEGTGSFYEQYF. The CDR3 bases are TGCAGCGTTGAAGAGGGGACAGGGAGCTTCTACGAGCAGTACTTC.

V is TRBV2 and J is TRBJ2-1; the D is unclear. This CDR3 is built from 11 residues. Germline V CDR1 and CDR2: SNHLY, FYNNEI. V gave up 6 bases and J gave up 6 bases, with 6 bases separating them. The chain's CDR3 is CASSVSNEQFF. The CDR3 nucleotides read TGTGCCAGCAGCGTCTCCAATGAGCAGTTCTTC.

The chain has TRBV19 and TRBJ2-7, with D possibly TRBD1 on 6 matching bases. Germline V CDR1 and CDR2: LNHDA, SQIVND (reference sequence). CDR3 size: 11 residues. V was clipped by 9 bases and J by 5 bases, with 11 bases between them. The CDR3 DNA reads TGTGCCAGCGACGCAGGGGACGAGCAGTACTTC. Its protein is CASDAGDEQYF.

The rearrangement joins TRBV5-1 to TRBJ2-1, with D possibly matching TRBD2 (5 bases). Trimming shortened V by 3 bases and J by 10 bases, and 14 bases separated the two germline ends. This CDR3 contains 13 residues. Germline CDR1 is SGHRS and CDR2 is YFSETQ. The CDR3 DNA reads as TGCGCCAGCAGCTATATTAGCGTTGGCGAGCAGTTCTTC. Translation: CASSYISVGEQFF. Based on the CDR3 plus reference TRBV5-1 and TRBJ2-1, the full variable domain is KAGVTQTPRYLIKTRGQQVTLSCSPISGHRSVSWYQQTPGQGLQFLFEYFSETQRNKGNFPGRFSGRQFSNSRSEMNVSTLELGDSALYLCASSYISVGEQFFGPGTRLTVL.

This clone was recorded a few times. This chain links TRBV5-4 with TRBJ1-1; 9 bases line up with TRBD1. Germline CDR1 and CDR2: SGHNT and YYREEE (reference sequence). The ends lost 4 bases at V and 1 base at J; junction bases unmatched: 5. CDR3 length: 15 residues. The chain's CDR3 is CASSLQQGANTEAFF. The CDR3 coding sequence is TGTGCCAGCAGCCTCCAACAGGGGGCGAACACTGAAGCTTTCTTT.

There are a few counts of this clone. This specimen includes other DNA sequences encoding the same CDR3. The CDR3 region has the DNA TGTGCCAGCAGCCCAGCACAGGGCTACTCTGGAAACACCATATATTTT. Its translation is CASSPAQGYSGNTIYF. The chain combines TRBV9 with TRBJ1-3; a weak D match, TRBD1 (6 bases). Germline loops: CDR1 SGDLS, CDR2 YYNGEE. The CDR3 is 16 amino acids. The V gene lost 4 bases and the J gene lost 0 bases, with 14 bases spanning the gap.

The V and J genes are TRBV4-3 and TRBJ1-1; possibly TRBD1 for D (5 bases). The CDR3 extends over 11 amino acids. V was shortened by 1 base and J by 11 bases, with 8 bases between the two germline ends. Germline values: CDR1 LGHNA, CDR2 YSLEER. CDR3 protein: CASSQGGAAFF. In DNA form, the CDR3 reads TGCGCCAGCAGCCAAGGTGGGGCGGCTTTCTTT.

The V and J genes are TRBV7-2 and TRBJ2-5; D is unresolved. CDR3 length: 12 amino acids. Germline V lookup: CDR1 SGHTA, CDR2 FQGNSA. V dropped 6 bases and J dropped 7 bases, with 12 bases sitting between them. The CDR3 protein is CASRRTYGTQYF. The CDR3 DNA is TGTGCCAGCAGACGAACCTACGGGACCCAGTACTTC.

CDR3 loop: CASSNLQGGFDEQYF. CDR3 coding DNA: TGTGCCAGTAGTAACCTACAGGGGGGGTTTGACGAGCAGTACTTC. The gene calls are TRBV19 and TRBJ2-7; TRBD1 is a possible D gene (8 bases). The CDR3 spans 15 residues. Germline lookup yields CDR1 LNHDA and CDR2 SQIVND (reference sequence). Trimming pared 4 bases from V and 5 bases from J, leaving 18 bases between.

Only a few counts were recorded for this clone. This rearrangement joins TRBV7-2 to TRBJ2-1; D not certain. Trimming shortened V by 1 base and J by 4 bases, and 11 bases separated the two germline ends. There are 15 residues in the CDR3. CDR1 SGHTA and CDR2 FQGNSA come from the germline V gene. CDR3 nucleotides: TGTGCCAGCAGCTTAGGGGCTACCACGTACAATGAGCAGTTCTTC. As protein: CASSLGATTYNEQFF. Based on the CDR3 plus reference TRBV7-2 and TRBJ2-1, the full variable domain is GAGVSQSPSNKVTEKGKDVELRCDPISGHTALYWYRQSLGQGLEFLIYFQGNSAPDKSGLPSDRFSAERTGGSVSTLTIQRTQQEDSAVYLCASSLGATTYNEQFFGPGTRLTVL.

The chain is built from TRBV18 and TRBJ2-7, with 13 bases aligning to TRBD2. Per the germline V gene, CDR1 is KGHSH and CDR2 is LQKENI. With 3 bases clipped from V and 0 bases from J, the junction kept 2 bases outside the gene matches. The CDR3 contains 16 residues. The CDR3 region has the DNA TGTGCCAGCTCACCGGGACTAGCGGGAACCTCCTACGAGCAGTACTTC. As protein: CASSPGLAGTSYEQYF.

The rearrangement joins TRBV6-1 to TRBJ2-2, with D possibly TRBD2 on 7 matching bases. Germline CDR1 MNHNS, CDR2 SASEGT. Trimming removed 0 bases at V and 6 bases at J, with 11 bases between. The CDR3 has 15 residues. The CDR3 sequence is CASSEAGGAAGELFF. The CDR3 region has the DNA TGTGCCAGCAGTGAAGCGGGGGGGGCGGCCGGGGAGCTGTTTTTT.

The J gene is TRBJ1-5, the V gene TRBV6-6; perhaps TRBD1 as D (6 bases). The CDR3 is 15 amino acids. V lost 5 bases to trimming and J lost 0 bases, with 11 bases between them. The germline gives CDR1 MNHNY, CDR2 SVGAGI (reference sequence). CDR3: CASSPTGSSNQPQHF. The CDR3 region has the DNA TGTGCCAGCAGTCCTACAGGGTCTAGCAATCAGCCCCAGCATTTT.

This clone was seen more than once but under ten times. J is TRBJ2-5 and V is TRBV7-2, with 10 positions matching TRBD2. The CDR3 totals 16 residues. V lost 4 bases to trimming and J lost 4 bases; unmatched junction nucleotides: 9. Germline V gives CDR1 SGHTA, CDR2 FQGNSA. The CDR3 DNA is TGTGCCAGCAGCTCGGCTAGCGGGAGAATAATAGAGACCCAGTACTTC. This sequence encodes CASSSASGRIIETQYF.

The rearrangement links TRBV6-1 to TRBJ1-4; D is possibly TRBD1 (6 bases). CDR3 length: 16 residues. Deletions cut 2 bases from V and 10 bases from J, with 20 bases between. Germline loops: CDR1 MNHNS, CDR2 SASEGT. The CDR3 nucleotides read TGTGCCAGCAGTGAATTAGGGGGGGCCGGATTAGTAAAACTGTTTTTT. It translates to CASSELGGAGLVKLFF.

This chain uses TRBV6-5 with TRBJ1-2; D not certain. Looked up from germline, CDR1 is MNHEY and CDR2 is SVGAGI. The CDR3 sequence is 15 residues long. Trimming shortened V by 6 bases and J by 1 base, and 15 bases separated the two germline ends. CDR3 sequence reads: CASSGDRGFNYGYTF. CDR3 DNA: TGTGCCAGCAGCGGCGACCGAGGCTTTAACTATGGCTACACCTTC.

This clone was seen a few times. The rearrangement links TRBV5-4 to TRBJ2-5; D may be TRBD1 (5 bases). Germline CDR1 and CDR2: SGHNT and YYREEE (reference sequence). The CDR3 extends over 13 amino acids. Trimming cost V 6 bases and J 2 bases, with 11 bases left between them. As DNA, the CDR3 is TGTGCCAGCACGGACATCAATCAAGAGACCCAGTACTTC. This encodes CASTDINQETQYF.

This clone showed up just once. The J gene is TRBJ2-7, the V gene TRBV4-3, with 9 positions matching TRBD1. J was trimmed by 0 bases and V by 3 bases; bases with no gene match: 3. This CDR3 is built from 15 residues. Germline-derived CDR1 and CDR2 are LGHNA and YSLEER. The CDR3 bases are TGCGCCAGCAGCCATACGACAGGGGGCTCCTACGAGCAGTACTTC. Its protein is CASSHTTGGSYEQYF.

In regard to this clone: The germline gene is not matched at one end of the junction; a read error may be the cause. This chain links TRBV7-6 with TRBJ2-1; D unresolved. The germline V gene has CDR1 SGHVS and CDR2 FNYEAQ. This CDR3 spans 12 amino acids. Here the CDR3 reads CASSYSDNEQFF. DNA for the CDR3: TGTGCCAGCAGCTACTCCGACAATGAGCAGTTCTTC.

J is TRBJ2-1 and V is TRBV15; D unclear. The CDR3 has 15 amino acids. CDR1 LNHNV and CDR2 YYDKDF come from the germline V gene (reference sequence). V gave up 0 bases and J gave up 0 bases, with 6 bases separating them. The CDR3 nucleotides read TGTGCCACCAGCAGAGAGGCAGACTCCTACAATGAGCAGTTCTTC. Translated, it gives CATSREADSYNEQFF. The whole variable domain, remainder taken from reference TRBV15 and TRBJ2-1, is DAMVIQNPRYQVTQFGKPVTLSCSQTLNHNVMYWYQQKSSQAPKLLFHYYDKDFNNEADTPDNFQSRRPNTSFCFLDIRSPGLGDTAMYLCATSREADSYNEQFFGPGTRLTVL.

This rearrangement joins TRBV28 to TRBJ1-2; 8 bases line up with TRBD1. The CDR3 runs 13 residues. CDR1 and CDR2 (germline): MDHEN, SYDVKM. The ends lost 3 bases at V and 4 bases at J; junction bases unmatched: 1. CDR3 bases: TGTGCCAGCAGTTTGCAGGGGGCCTATGGCTACACCTTC. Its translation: CASSLQGAYGYTF.

This CDR3 is CASGRSSYNSPLHF. In DNA form, the CDR3 reads TGTGCCAGCGGGAGGAGCTCCTATAATTCACCCCTCCACTTT. The chain couples TRBV28 to TRBJ1-6; D uncertain. The V gene lost 8 bases and the J gene lost 0 bases, with 8 bases spanning the gap. The CDR3 extends over 14 amino acids. Germline CDR1 is MDHEN and CDR2 is SYDVKM.

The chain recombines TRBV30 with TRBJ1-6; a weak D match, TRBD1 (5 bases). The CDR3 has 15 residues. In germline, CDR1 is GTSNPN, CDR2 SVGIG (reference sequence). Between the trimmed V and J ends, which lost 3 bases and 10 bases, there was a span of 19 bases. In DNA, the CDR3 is TGTGCCTGGAGCCCGGGGGGGTTTACGGGGTCACCCCTCCACTTT. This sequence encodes CAWSPGGFTGSPLHF.

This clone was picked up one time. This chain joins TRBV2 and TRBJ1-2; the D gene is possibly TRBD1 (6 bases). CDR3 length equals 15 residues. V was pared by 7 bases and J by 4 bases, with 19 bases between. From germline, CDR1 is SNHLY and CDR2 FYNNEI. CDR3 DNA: TGTGCCAGCACTATAACAGGGCGACCATTCTATGGCTACACCTTC. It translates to CASTITGRPFYGYTF.

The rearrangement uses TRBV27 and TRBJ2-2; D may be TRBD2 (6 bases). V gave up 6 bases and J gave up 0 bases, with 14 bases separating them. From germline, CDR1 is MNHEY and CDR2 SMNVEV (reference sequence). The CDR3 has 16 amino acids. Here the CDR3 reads CASRTRRDSNTGELFF. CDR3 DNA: TGTGCCAGCAGAACACGGCGGGACTCGAACACCGGGGAGCTGTTTTTT.